This TCR beta chain came from a study of identical twins listed by TCRdb under 2016. Background for the entire study: To test whether fetal clonotypes persist, this study deep-sequenced TCR alpha and beta repertoires from monozygotic twins, from unrelated adults of various ages, and from cord blood. To rule out contamination, the twin experiments were replicated at different times with different library preparation protocols. The investigation overall reported the following: Because the same donors could not be followed over many years, the conclusions relied on cross-sectional statistical analysis. Out-of-frame TCR alpha sharing in monozygotic twins was systematically underestimated by recombination models, whereas sharing between unrelated individuals was in agreement with the recombination models. The excess sharing between twins in beta out-of-frame sequences was weaker because fewer shared sequences reduced the signal-to-noise ratio. Zero-insertion analyses could be partly confounded by invariant T cells such as MAIT and iNKT, although diverse VJ usage argued against such confounding for most clonotypes. Compared with coincidental sharing between unrelated individuals, out-of-frame TCR alpha sequences shared between twins had an excess of sequences with low generation probability. Fewer insertions were carried by abundant cord blood beta clonotypes, a similar but weaker trend appeared in young adult naive repertoires, and no such trend appeared in memory repertoires.

Only healthy Caucasian donors were included. The twin cohort consisted of three pairs of female monozygotic twins, all aged roughly 18 to 29 years. The RNA used for TCR libraries was isolated from peripheral blood mononuclear cells. The library was prepared using 5' RACE. For sequencing, an Illumina HiSeq 2000 was employed. A universal primer binding site was added through template switching, and the final cDNA carried a unique molecular identifier so that TCR cDNA molecules could be counted accurately. Specific primers in the conserved constant-segment region were used to synthesize first-strand cDNA for TCR alpha and beta chains. Each cDNA library was double barcoded, with a SMART-Mk sample barcode plus Illumina barcodes, to control for contamination. TruSeq adapter sequences along with Illumina sample barcodes were introduced in two successive PCR steps. Sequencing of the TCR alpha and beta cDNA libraries was done on the Illumina HiSeq platform using custom primers. The published analysis was carried out like this. Unique molecular identifiers were extracted from raw reads with MiGEC, and CDR3 positions were determined with MiXCR. For each individual, recombination models were inferred using an EM algorithm with the repgenHMM and IGoR tools. The tcR package in R was used for shared clonotype analysis, with sharing normalized by the product of cloneset sizes. To study raw recombination free of thymic and clonal selection effects, out-of-frame nonproductive sequences were analyzed. The public reads were reanalyzed by TCRdb: fastp trimming at Q25, MiXCR alignment, in-frame beta chains only. CDR3 protein duplicates are merged, each entry listing the most common genes and DNA. The authors' filters were not applied to this entry. The sample table holds some 760,000 distinct CDR3 sequences, of which around a sixth were seen once. The top ten clonotypes cover around 13% of the sample.

For CDR1 and CDR2, the germline V gene lists MNHNS and SASEGT. At the junction V is shortened by 5 bases and J by 5 bases, with 16 bases in between. Its CDR3 holds 16 amino acids, cysteine through phenylalanine. Only CDR3 DNA is held: 48 bases, read in frame from base 1. Turning to this clonotype: Its antigen is still unknown. There are no base qualities to consult, and no much larger clone falls within one base.

This sample also appeared in a second study, on T cells expressing NK-cell markers. According to the second study: Fewer than ten donors provided sorted CD3+CD56+NKG2C+, CD3+CD56+NKG2C- and CD3+CD56-NKG2C+ T-cell subsets, whose TCR beta-chain repertoires were profiled. Of the eight sequenced donors, seven were found to be HCMV-seropositive and one was found to be HCMV-seronegative. In several experiments an anti-gammadeltaTCR antibody was added to restrict sorting to alphabetaTCR-expressing T cells. In about six donors, the dominant CD3+CD56+NKG2C+ clonotypes were found to rank among the top 10 CD8+ clonotypes and to make up roughly 1.0-7.5% of CD8+ T cells. Those dominant clonotypes were again the most abundant among CD3+CD56-NKG2C+ cells in several donors, at about 25-60.1%. Whether the expanded NKG2C-expressing T cell clones were specific for HCMV antigens was left unclear. Randomly selected healthy volunteers, three men and five women, were used as the eight sequenced donors. HCMV-specific IgG was detected in serum with a commercial ELISA kit to determine HCMV serostatus. Bulk peripheral blood T-cell repertoires were additionally sequenced from unsorted PBMC for roughly six donors. MIGEC was used to demultiplex reads and group the reads by UMI, and MiTCR was used to assemble and quantify clonotypes. To remove erroneous sequences, TCR cDNA sequences were retained only when supported by two or more reads. The tcR package was used for downstream repertoire analysis, with clonotypes matched between fractions based on CDR3 nucleotide sequence plus V segment. VDJmatch was used to annotate antigen specificity against VDJdb, with one amino acid substitution in CDR3 allowed.

The sequence came from a woman between 18 and 30 years old in good health. The sample taken for sequencing was PBMCs. The sequence is built from TRBV6-1 and TRBJ1-6; too little of a D gene remains to name it. The sequenced DNA: TGTGCCAGCAGTCAATCTGCCGGGATAGATAATTCACCCCTCCACTTT. Translation gives CASSQSAGIDNSPLHF.